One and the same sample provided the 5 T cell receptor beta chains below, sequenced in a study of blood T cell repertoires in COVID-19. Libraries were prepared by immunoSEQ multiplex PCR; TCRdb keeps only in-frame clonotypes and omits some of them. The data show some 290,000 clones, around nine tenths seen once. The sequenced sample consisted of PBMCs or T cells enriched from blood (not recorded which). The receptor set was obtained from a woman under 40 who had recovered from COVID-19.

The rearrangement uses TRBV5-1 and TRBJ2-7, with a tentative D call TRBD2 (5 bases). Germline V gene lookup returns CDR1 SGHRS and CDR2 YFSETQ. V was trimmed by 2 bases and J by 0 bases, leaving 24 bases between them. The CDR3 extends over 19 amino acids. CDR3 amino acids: CASSFIILAYTYPSYEQYF. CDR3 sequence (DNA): TGCGCCAGCAGCTTCATCATCCTAGCTTATACGTACCCCTCCTACGAGCAGTACTTC. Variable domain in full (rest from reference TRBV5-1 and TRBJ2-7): KAGVTQTPRYLIKTRGQQVTLSCSPISGHRSVSWYQQTPGQGLQFLFEYFSETQRNKGNFPGRFSGRQFSNSRSEMNVSTLELGDSALYLCASSFIILAYTYPSYEQYFGPGTRLTVT.

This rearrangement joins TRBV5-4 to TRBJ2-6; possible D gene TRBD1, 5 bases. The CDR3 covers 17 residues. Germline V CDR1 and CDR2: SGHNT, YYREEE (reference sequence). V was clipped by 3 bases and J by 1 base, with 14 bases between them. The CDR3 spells CASSSNQGYSGANVLTF. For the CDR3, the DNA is TGTGCCAGCAGCTCAAATCAGGGTTATTCTGGGGCCAACGTCCTGACTTTC.

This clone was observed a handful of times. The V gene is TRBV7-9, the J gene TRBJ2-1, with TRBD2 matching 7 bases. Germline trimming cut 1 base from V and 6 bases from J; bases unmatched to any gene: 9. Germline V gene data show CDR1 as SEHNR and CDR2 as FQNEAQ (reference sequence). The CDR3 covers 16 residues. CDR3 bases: TGTGCCAGCAGCTTAGACTTGGCGGGAGTGGGCAATGAGCAGTTCTTC. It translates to CASSLDLAGVGNEQFF.

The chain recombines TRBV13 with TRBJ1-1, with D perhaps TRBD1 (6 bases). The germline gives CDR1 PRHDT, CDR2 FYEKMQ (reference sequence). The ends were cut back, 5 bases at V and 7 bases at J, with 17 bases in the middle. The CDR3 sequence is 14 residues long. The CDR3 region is CASSETSRGSEAFF. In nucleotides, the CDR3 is TGTGCCAGCAGCGAAACGTCCAGGGGTAGTGAAGCTTTCTTT.

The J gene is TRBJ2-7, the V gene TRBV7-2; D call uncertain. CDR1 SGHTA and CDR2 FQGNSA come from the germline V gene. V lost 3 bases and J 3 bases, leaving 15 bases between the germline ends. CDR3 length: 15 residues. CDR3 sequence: CASSFSLSEHYEQYF. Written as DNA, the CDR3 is TGTGCCAGCAGCTTTTCCCTGTCCGAACACTACGAGCAGTACTTC.